This T cell receptor beta chain derives from a study of PD-1 blockade in classical Hodgkin lymphoma. About the research overall: Nivolumab was given intravenously to patients at 3 mg/kg every 2 weeks.

Assay: immunoSEQ multiplex PCR; the TCRdb copy retains only in-frame clones and omits some. The table has about 63,000 clones, approximately 90% seen once. Each of the patients experienced relapse following autologous stem cell transplantation, and their brentuximab vedotin exposure differed. The germline gives CDR1 SGHRS, CDR2 YFSETQ. This CDR3 spans 16 amino acids. V lost 4 bases to trimming and J lost 1 base, with 17 bases between them. This clone has only one observation. This clonotype was obtained from a human donor with classical Hodgkin lymphoma. The source was peripheral blood mononuclear cells (PBMCs), collected before the second cycle of nivolumab. V usage is TRBV5-1 and J usage is TRBJ1-1; D remains ambiguous. Written as DNA, the CDR3 is TGCGCCAGCAGCCCATCCGCTAGGGCTGGGAACACTGAAGCTTTCTTT. It yields the protein CASSPSARAGNTEAFF. Full variable domain (outside the CDR3, taken from reference TRBV5-1 and TRBJ1-1): KAGVTQTPRYLIKTRGQQVTLSCSPISGHRSVSWYQQTPGQGLQFLFEYFSETQRNKGNFPGRFSGRQFSNSRSEMNVSTLELGDSALYLCASSPSARAGNTEAFFGQGTRLTVV.